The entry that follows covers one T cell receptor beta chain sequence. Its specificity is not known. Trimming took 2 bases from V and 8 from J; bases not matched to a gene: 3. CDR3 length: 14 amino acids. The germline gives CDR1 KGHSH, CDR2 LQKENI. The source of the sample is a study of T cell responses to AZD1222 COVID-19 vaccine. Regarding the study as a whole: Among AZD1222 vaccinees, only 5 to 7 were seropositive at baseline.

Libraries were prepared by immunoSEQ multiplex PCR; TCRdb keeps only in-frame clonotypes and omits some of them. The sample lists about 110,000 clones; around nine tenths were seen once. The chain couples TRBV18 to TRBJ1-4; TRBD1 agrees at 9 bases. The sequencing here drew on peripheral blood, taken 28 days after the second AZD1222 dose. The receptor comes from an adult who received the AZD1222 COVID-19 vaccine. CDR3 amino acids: CASSPGTGREKLFF. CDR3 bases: TGTGCCAGCTCACCAGGGACAGGGCGCGAAAAACTGTTTTTT.